This TCR beta chain originates from a study of CD8 T cells in Susac syndrome. Sequencing of TCR beta was undertaken in CD8+ and CD4+ T cells derived from blood. A quantity of about 0.45 to 1 ug RNA underwent reverse transcription using random hexamers. Via MiXCR, TCRdb re-called the immunoSEQ multiplex PCR reads, giving one row per CDR3 protein. The sample shows about 200,000 distinct CDR3 sequences, 85% to 95% of them seen only once. Sequencing was done on a sample of CD4+ T cells from PBMCs. This receptor was obtained from a human donor in good health.

The CDR3 protein is CATSRERRNDYNEQFF. The CDR3 bases are TGTGCCACCAGCAGAGAGAGGCGGAACGACTACAATGAGCAGTTCTTC. This chain joins TRBV15 and TRBJ2-1, with unresolved D. Trimming shortened V by 0 bases and J by 3 bases, and 12 bases separated the two germline ends. There are 16 residues in the CDR3. CDR1 is LNHNV and CDR2 is YYDKDF in the germline V gene (reference sequence).